This TCR beta chain was captured by sequencing in a study of blood T cell repertoires in COVID-19. On the study more broadly: T cells, B-cell-depleted T cells, or PBMCs supplied cDNA or gDNA.

Authors' analysis steps: Researchers report that nucleated cell counts were estimated from reference gene primer amplification. Using immunoSEQ multiplex PCR, the repertoire was profiled, and TCRdb retains in-frame clones only, with some absent. Clone size and the V and J calls come from that table; the DNA yielded D and trimming. This sample has a few hundred thousand clones, with about 89% found just once. This CDR3 has 14 amino acids. Germline CDR1 is SGHDT and CDR2 is YYEEEE. J gave up 5 bases and V 3 bases, and 6 bases lay outside the gene matches. The chain employs TRBV5-6 and TRBJ2-5; the match to TRBD2 covers 8 bases. The sequence was obtained from a man aged 50-60 years with acute or convalescent COVID-19. Sequenced sample: peripheral blood. The DNA of the CDR3 is TGTGCCAGCAGCTACGGGGGGGCATGGGAGACCCAGTACTTC. It is translated as CASSYGGAWETQYF.